Presented here are 25 T cell receptor beta chains from one specimen sequenced in a study of blood T cell repertoires in COVID-19. Here immunoSEQ multiplex PCR was the method, and the copy in TCRdb shows in-frame clones only, minus some. The table records fewer than 400,000 clones, roughly 89% of them present only once. Sequencing was performed on PBMCs or T cells enriched from blood (not recorded which). The receptors were gathered from a woman aged 45-65 years who had recovered from COVID-19.

A single count supports this clone. V gene TRBV7-9 combines with J gene TRBJ1-2; no clear D. The CDR3 contains 11 residues. The ends were cut back, 1 base at V and 7 bases at J, with 4 bases in the middle. CDR1 SEHNR and CDR2 FQNEAQ come from the germline V gene (reference sequence). The CDR3 protein is CASSLGIGYTF. The CDR3 bases are TGTGCCAGCAGCTTAGGTATTGGCTACACCTTC.

The rearrangement links TRBV5-6 to TRBJ1-1, with 7 nucleotides matching TRBD1. Germline V gives CDR1 SGHDT, CDR2 YYEEEE. CDR3 length: 13 amino acids. V shed 5 bases, J shed 6 bases, and the junction held 7 bases outside the gene matches. The CDR3, as DNA: TGTGCCAGCAGATTGCAGGGGGTCCCTGAAGCTTTCTTT. Its translation: CASRLQGVPEAFF.

In this sample, this clone turned up once. This chain links TRBV19 with TRBJ2-7, with D possibly being TRBD2 (5 bases). Germline CDR1 LNHDA, CDR2 SQIVND (reference sequence). V gave up 5 bases and J gave up 6 bases, with 14 bases separating them. The CDR3 runs 13 residues. DNA of the CDR3: TGTGCCAGTAGTCTGGACTGGGATCGCGAGCAGTACTTC. Amino acid sequence: CASSLDWDREQYF. Full variable domain (remainder filled in from reference TRBV19 and TRBJ2-7): DGGITQSPKYLFRKEGQNVTLSCEQNLNHDAMYWYRQDPGQGLRLIYYSQIVNDFQKGDIAEGYSVSREKKESFPLTVTSAQKNPTAFYLCASSLDWDREQYFGPGTRLTVT.

This clone is a singleton in its sample. The chain combines TRBV6-1 with TRBJ2-5, with a possible D match to TRBD1 (5 bases). The germline V gene has CDR1 MNHNS and CDR2 SASEGT. This CDR3 has 15 residues. The ends were cut back, 0 bases at V and 4 bases at J, with 12 bases in the middle. CDR3 residues: CASSEAKGFAETQYF. For the CDR3, the DNA is TGTGCCAGCAGTGAAGCTAAGGGGTTTGCAGAGACCCAGTACTTC.

This clone was seen only a few times. The J gene is TRBJ1-1, the V gene TRBV5-6, with D possibly matching TRBD1 (6 bases). The CDR3 spans 15 residues. Germline CDR1 SGHDT, CDR2 YYEEEE. Trimming cost V 4 bases and J 5 bases, with 18 bases left between them. The CDR3 loop is CASSLLAGRGTEAFF. The CDR3 nucleotides are TGTGCCAGCAGCCTCTTAGCAGGGAGGGGGACTGAAGCTTTCTTT.

V and J are TRBV7-9 and TRBJ1-4; D is unclear. Per germline, CDR1 SEHNR and CDR2 FQNEAQ (reference sequence). This CDR3 is built from 15 residues. Trimming removed 5 bases from V and 0 bases from J, with 10 bases in between. The CDR3 DNA is TGTGCCAGCAGCGTCGGAGAGCCAACTAATGAAAAACTGTTTTTT. It encodes CASSVGEPTNEKLFF.

This chain joins TRBV5-5 and TRBJ1-2; possibly TRBD1 for D (5 bases). The germline CDR1 and CDR2 sequences are SGHKS and YYEKEE (reference sequence). V was cut by 2 bases and J by 1 base, with 15 bases left in between. The CDR3 is made up of 16 amino acids. The CDR3 reads CASSLYQGRDNYGYTF. CDR3 sequence (DNA): TGTGCCAGCAGCTTATATCAGGGAAGAGATAACTATGGCTACACCTTC.

This clone was recorded only once. This rearrangement joins TRBV28 to TRBJ1-2, with 7 bases matching TRBD1. CDR3 length equals 13 residues. The J segment lost 2 bases and the V segment lost 8 bases, leaving 5 bases of the junction unmatched. The V gene's germline CDR1 is MDHEN and CDR2 SYDVKM. In nucleotides, the CDR3 is TGTGCCAGCTGGGACAGACAGAACTATGGCTACACCTTC. It specifies CASWDRQNYGYTF.

V gene TRBV7-8 combines with J gene TRBJ1-2; 8 bases match TRBD1. The CDR3 runs 15 residues. The V gene end was trimmed by 1 base and the J gene end by 4 bases; junction bases not matched to a gene: 5. Per germline, CDR1 SGHVS and CDR2 FQNEAQ. This CDR3 is CASSLGWTGSYGYTF. CDR3 in DNA: TGTGCCAGCAGCTTAGGTTGGACAGGGAGCTATGGCTACACCTTC.

This clone has only a few counts. The chain uses TRBV14 and TRBJ2-7, with 9 bases aligning to TRBD2. The CDR3 spans 14 residues. Germline V gene data show CDR1 as SGHDN and CDR2 as FVKESK. V shed 4 bases, J shed 7 bases, and the junction held 8 bases outside the gene matches. The CDR3 nucleotides are TGTGCCAGCAGCCCTAGCGGGGCCTTGGGGGAGCAGTACTTC. Protein: CASSPSGALGEQYF.

The chain uses TRBV7-2 and TRBJ1-4, with TRBD1 matching over 9 bases. The V gene's germline CDR1 is SGHTA and CDR2 FQGNSA. V lost 4 bases to trimming and J lost 5 bases; unmatched junction nucleotides: 2. This CDR3 region has 14 residues. The CDR3 DNA reads as TGTGCCAGCAGCTCGACAGGGGGAAATGAAAAACTGTTTTTT. It yields the protein CASSSTGGNEKLFF. Using reference TRBV7-2 and TRBJ1-4 for the parts outside the CDR3, the full variable domain is GAGVSQSPSNKVTEKGKDVELRCDPISGHTALYWYRQSLGQGLEFLIYFQGNSAPDKSGLPSDRFSAERTGGSVSTLTIQRTQQEDSAVYLCASSSTGGNEKLFFGSGTQLSVL.

This chain joins TRBV7-3 and TRBJ1-1; 8 nucleotides align to TRBD1. Germline V lookup: CDR1 SGHTA, CDR2 FQGTGA. The V and J ends lost 2 bases and 0 bases, in that order; junction bases with no gene match: 20. The CDR3 is 21 amino acids. The CDR3: CASSLFPPNRTGRLMNTEAFF. In nucleotides, the CDR3 is TGTGCCAGCAGCTTATTTCCCCCCAATAGGACAGGGCGTCTTATGAACACTGAAGCTTTCTTT.

This chain uses TRBV28 with TRBJ1-3, with 7 bases identical to TRBD1. V lost 6 bases to trimming and J lost 1 base; unmatched junction nucleotides: 15. The CDR3 is made up of 18 amino acids. CDR1 and CDR2 (germline): MDHEN, SYDVKM. The CDR3 loop reads CASSYQFGTAFSGNTIYF. The CDR3 nucleotides read TGTGCCAGCAGCTACCAATTCGGGACAGCTTTTTCTGGAAACACCATATATTTT.

The CDR3 protein is CAWMVGQSFYGYTF. CDR3 sequence (DNA): TGTGCCTGGATGGTGGGACAGAGCTTCTATGGCTACACCTTC. This chain connects TRBV30 to TRBJ1-2; TRBD1 matches at 7 bases. V dropped 4 bases and J dropped 4; count of bases not matched to a gene: 9. In germline, CDR1 is GTSNPN, CDR2 SVGIG (reference sequence). This CDR3 contains 14 residues.

The CDR3 sequence: CASSLFGGGDQPQHF. CDR3 nucleotide sequence: TGTGCCAGCAGTTTATTCGGCGGGGGGGATCAGCCCCAGCATTTT. The rearrangement links TRBV27 to TRBJ1-5; D perhaps matches TRBD1 (5 bases). The CDR3 sequence is 15 residues long. The V gene's germline CDR1 is MNHEY and CDR2 SMNVEV (reference sequence). Trimming removed 1 base from V and 5 bases from J, with 12 bases in between.

The V gene is TRBV7-9, the J gene TRBJ2-3; D is perhaps TRBD2 (6 bases). The V and J ends lost 2 bases and 1 base respectively, with 13 bases between them. The germline CDR1 and CDR2 sequences are SEHNR and FQNEAQ (reference sequence). The length of the CDR3 is 16 residues. The CDR3 nucleotides are TGTGCCAGCAGCTTAATAGGGGTAGCGGGCACAGATACGCAGTATTTT. This codes for CASSLIGVAGTDTQYF. Complete variable domain (other parts from reference TRBV7-9 and TRBJ2-3): DTGVSQNPRHKITKRGQNVTFRCDPISEHNRLYWYRQTLGQGPEFLTYFQNEAQLEKSRLLSDRFSAERPKGSFSTLEIQRTEQGDSAMYLCASSLIGVAGTDTQYFGPGTRLTVL.

The V call is TRBV5-1, the J call TRBJ2-5; D is possibly TRBD1 (6 bases). V shed 0 bases and J shed 5 bases, with 14 bases lying between them. CDR1 is SGHRS, CDR2 YFSETQ, per germline. The CDR3 extends over 15 amino acids. CDR3 amino acids: CASSLARGRGETQYF. CDR3 DNA sequence: TGCGCCAGCAGCTTGGCCCGGGGTAGGGGGGAGACCCAGTACTTC. Using reference TRBV5-1 and TRBJ2-5 for the parts outside the CDR3, the full variable domain is KAGVTQTPRYLIKTRGQQVTLSCSPISGHRSVSWYQQTPGQGLQFLFEYFSETQRNKGNFPGRFSGRQFSNSRSEMNVSTLELGDSALYLCASSLARGRGETQYFGPGTRLLVL.

The chain has TRBV12-3 or TRBV12-4 and TRBJ1-1; D gene ambiguous. The CDR3 loop spans 12 amino acids. V dropped 6 bases and J dropped 3 bases, with 8 bases sitting between them. The CDR3 nucleotides read TGTGCCAGCAGAAGTAGTCACACTGAAGCTTTCTTT. Protein sequence: CASRSSHTEAFF.

The chain carries TRBV7-9 and TRBJ2-7; D possibly corresponds to TRBD1 (6 bases). Trimming took off 8 bases at V and 0 bases at J, with 8 bases between the two ends. The CDR3 has 12 residues. The germline CDR1 and CDR2 sequences are SEHNR and FQNEAQ (reference sequence). The CDR3: CASGDISYEQYF. CDR3 coding DNA: TGTGCCAGCGGGGACATCTCCTACGAGCAGTACTTC.

This clone appeared once. This chain's CDR3 is CASSERLGGEAFF. The CDR3 DNA sequence: TGTGCCAGCAGTGAAAGGCTTGGCGGGGAAGCTTTCTTT. This chain links TRBV6-1 with TRBJ1-1; D call uncertain. V was trimmed by 2 bases and J by 8 bases, leaving 12 bases between them. Germline V gene data show CDR1 as MNHNS and CDR2 as SASEGT. CDR3 length: 13 amino acids.

The V gene is TRBV12-3 or TRBV12-4, the J gene TRBJ1-6; D ambiguous. CDR3 length: 13 residues. V lost 6 bases to trimming and J lost 12 bases, with 15 bases between them. DNA of the CDR3: TGTGCCAGCAGCTACGGAGCGAGGGAACCCCTCCACTTT. Protein: CASSYGAREPLHF.

A few counts support this clone. The chain links TRBV30 to TRBJ1-2, with D maybe TRBD1 (5 bases). CDR1 and CDR2 (germline): GTSNPN, SVGIG (reference sequence). The CDR3 is 12 amino acids. V was pared by 4 bases and J by 1 base, with 7 bases between. The CDR3 protein is CAWTGFNYGYTF. The CDR3 nucleotides are TGTGCCTGGACAGGGTTTAACTATGGCTACACCTTC.

The rearrangement uses TRBV5-4 and TRBJ1-6, with D perhaps matching TRBD1 (5 bases). CDR1 SGHNT and CDR2 YYREEE come from the germline V gene (reference sequence). The CDR3 extends over 14 amino acids. The V end lost 3 bases, the J end lost 9 bases, and 13 bases lay between the germline ends. In DNA form, the CDR3 reads TGTGCCAGCAGCTACATGGGGCTGGCTTCACCCCTCCACTTT. Residues: CASSYMGLASPLHF. The full variable domain, its missing parts supplied by reference TRBV5-4 and TRBJ1-6, is ETGVTQSPTHLIKTRGQQVTLRCSSQSGHNTVSWYQQALGQGPQFIFQYYREEENGRGNFPPRFSGLQFPNYSSELNVNALELDDSALYLCASSYMGLASPLHFGNGTRLTVT.

The chain is built from TRBV30 and TRBJ1-2; D possibly corresponds to TRBD1 (6 bases). Germline lookup yields CDR1 GTSNPN and CDR2 SVGIG (reference sequence). The CDR3 is made up of 14 amino acids. Trimming cost V 4 bases and J 0 bases, with 12 bases left between them. The DNA of the CDR3 is TGTGCCTGGACGGACAGCCTTCCTAACTATGGCTACACCTTC. This sequence encodes CAWTDSLPNYGYTF.

The chain links TRBV24-1 to TRBJ2-3; 8 positions agree with TRBD1. The V gene's germline CDR1 is KGHDR and CDR2 SFDVKD. This CDR3 spans 16 amino acids. With V trimmed by 4 bases and J by 2 bases, 7 bases remained unmatched. CDR3 bases: TGTGCCACCAGTGACCCCGGGACAGGAGACACAGATACGCAGTATTTT. It yields the protein CATSDPGTGDTDTQYF.